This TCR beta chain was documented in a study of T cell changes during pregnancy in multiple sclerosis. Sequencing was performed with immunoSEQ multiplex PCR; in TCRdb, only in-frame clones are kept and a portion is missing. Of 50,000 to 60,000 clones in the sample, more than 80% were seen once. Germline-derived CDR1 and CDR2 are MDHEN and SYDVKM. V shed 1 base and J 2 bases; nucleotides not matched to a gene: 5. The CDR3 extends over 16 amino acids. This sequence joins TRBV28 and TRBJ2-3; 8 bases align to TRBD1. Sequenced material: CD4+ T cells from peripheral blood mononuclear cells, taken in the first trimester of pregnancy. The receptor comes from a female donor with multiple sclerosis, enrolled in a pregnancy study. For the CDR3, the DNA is TGTGCCAGCAGTTTATCCCCAGGGGGCCCCACAGATACGCAGTATTTT. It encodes CASSLSPGGPTDTQYF.